These 2 T cell receptor beta chains came from one sample sequenced in a study of cytomegalovirus exposure and HLA in healthy donors. Vbeta (60) and Jbeta (13) primers were used in the PCR. Clones were read by immunoSEQ multiplex PCR, and TCRdb kept only the in-frame ones, dropping some. Seen here are fewer than 200,000 clones, roughly 71% observed once, and the top ten hold roughly 1.6%. Sample: PBMCs. All receptors come from a girl aged 10 to 17 in good health and CMV-seronegative.

V gene TRBV30 combines with J gene TRBJ2-5, with TRBD2 matching 8 bases. Losses at the gene ends were 5 bases for V and 5 bases for J; bases not matched to a gene: 10. The CDR3 loop spans 14 amino acids. The germline CDR1 and CDR2 sequences are GTSNPN and SVGIG (reference sequence). The CDR3 sequence is CAWGRGGTGETQYF. The CDR3 DNA reads TGTGCCTGGGGACGGGGGGGCACAGGGGAGACCCAGTACTTC.

The chain carries TRBV2 and TRBJ1-4, with D hard to call. V was pared by 8 bases and J by 8 bases, with 12 bases between. From germline, CDR1 is SNHLY and CDR2 FYNNEI. There are 12 residues in the CDR3. The CDR3 DNA reads as TGTGCCAGCTCTCGCCCGGGGGAAAAACTGTTTTTT. This gives the protein CASSRPGEKLFF.